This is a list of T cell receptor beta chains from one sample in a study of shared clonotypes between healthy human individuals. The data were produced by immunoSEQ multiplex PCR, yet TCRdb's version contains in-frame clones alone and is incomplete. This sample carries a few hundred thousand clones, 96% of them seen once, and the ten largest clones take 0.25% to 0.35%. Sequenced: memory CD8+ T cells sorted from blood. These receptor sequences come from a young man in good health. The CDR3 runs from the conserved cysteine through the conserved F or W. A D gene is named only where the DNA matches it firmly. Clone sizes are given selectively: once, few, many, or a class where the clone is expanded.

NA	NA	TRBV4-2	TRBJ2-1	TGTGCCAGCAGCCAAGATGGGCAATACAATGAGCAGTTCTTC	CASSQDGQYNEQFF
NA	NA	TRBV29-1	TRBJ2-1	TGCAGCGTTGTGCACCCCACCGGAGAGCAGTTCTTC	CSVVHPTGEQFF
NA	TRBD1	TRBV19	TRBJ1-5	TGTGCCAGTAGTTTGACAGGGGGCAGCGGCAATCAGCCCCAGCATTTT	CASSLTGGSGNQPQHF
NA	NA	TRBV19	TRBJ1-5	TGTGCCAGTAGTCCGGACAGCAATCAGCCCCAGCATTTT	CASSPDSNQPQHF
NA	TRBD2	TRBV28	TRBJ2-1	TGTGCCAGCAGTTTGACGGGACTAGCGGGAAGCCCAAACAACAATGAGCAGTTCTTC	CASSLTGLAGSPNNNEQFF
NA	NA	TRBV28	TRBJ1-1	TGTGCCAGCAGTTTAAGAACAGTCTTGAACACTGAAGCTTTCTTT	CASSLRTVLNTEAFF
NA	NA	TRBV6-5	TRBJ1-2	TGTGCCAGCAGTTTAGGGCCCAACTATGGCTACACCTTC	CASSLGPNYGYTF
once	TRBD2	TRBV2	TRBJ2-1	TGTGCCAGCAGTGGACTAGCGGGTACAACCTCCTACAATGAGCAGTTCTTC	CASSGLAGTTSYNEQFF
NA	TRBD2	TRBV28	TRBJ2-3	TGTGCCAGCAGTTTAGGTCGAGGACTAGTAACAACAGATACGCAGTATTTT	CASSLGRGLVTTDTQYF
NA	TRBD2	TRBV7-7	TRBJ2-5	TGTGCTAGCAGCCACGGACTAGCGGGAGTAAGAGAGACCCAGTACTTC	CASSHGLAGVRETQYF
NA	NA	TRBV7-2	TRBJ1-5	TGTGCCAGCAGCTTGTCTAGCAATCAGCCCCAGCATTTT	CASSLSSNQPQHF
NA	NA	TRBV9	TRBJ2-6	TGTGCCAGCAGCGTCCCTGGGGCCAACGTCCTGACTTTC	CASSVPGANVLTF
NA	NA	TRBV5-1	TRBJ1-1	TGCGCCAGCAGCTTAATGCTCATGAACACTGAAGCTTTCTTT	CASSLMLMNTEAFF
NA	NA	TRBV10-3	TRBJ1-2	TGTGCCATCAGTGAGTCTACGGGACCAGGCTATGGCTACACCTTC	CAISESTGPGYGYTF
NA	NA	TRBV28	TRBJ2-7	TGTGCCAGCAGTTTAGTCGACCGCTCCTACGAGCAGTACTTC	CASSLVDRSYEQYF
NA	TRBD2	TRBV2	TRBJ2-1	TGTGCCAGCAGTGAGGAGGGACTAGCGGAGTTCTTC	CASSEEGLAEFF
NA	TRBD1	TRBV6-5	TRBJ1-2	TGTGCCAGCAGGGACTTTTCAGGGGGCATAGGCTACACCTTC	CASRDFSGGIGYTF
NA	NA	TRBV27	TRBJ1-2	TGTGCCAGCAGTTTATCGCTTGGGGATGGCTACACCTTC	CASSLSLGDGYTF
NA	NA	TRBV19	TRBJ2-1	TGTGCCAGTAGTATAAGGAGCGGAACCTACAATGAGCAGTTCTTC	CASSIRSGTYNEQFF
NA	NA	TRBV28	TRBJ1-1	TGTGCCACTCTCTTCGGGTCGATGAACACTGAAGCTTTCTTT	CATLFGSMNTEAFF
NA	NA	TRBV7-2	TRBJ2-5	TGTGCCAGCAAGCTTAGTCTGCAAGAGACCCAGTACTTC	CASKLSLQETQYF
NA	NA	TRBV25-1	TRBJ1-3	TGTGCCAGCAGTGATTACAGGAGCTCTGGAAACACCATATATTTT	CASSDYRSSGNTIYF
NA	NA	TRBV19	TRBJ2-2	TGTGCCAGTACTGGAAGGGTCAACACCGGGGAGCTGTTTTTT	CASTGRVNTGELFF
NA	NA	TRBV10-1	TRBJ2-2	TGCGCCAGCAGTTACCGAACTGACACCGGGGAGCTGTTTTTT	CASSYRTDTGELFF
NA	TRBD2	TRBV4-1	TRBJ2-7	TGCGCCAGCAGCCAAGATTCCAGCGGGAGGAGCTCCTACGAGCAGTACTTC	CASSQDSSGRSSYEQYF
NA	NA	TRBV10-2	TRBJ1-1	TGCGCCAGCAGCGTTCAGGGGCCGGGGGCTGAAGCTTTCTTT	CASSVQGPGAEAFF
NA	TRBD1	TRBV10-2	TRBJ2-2	TGCGCCAGCAGTGATCTTTTCCGGGACAGGGTGACGAACACCGGGGAGCTGTTTTTT	CASSDLFRDRVTNTGELFF
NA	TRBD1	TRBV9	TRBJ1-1	TGTGCCAGCAGCGTAGGAGGGGACAGTAACACTGAAGCTTTCTTT	CASSVGGDSNTEAFF
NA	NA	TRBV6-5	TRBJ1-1	TGTGCCAGCACCACGGTAGGGAACACTGAAGCTTTCTTT	CASTTVGNTEAFF
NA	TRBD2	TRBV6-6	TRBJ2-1	TGTGCCAGCAGCCCACCCCGGGACTACTTGGGTGAGCAGTTCTTC	CASSPPRDYLGEQFF
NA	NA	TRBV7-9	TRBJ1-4	TGTGCCAGCACCTTTGGGGGGGTTCGTGGTGAAAAACTGTTTTTT	CASTFGGVRGEKLFF
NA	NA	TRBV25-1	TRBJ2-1	TGTGCCAGCAGAAGAAGTGGGAACTCCTACAATGAGCAGTTCTTC	CASRRSGNSYNEQFF
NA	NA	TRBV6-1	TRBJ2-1	TGTGCCATCCCCCTTAGCTCCTACAATGAGCAGTTCTTC	CAIPLSSYNEQFF
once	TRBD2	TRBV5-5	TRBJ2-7	TGTGCCAGCAGCTTCCAACGGGAGGGCCCCCTCTACGAGCAGTACTTC	CASSFQREGPLYEQYF
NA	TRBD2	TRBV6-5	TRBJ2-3	TGTGCCAGCAGGGGACCTAGCGGGAGGTCAGATACGCAGTATTTT	CASRGPSGRSDTQYF
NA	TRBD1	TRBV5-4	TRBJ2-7	TGTGCCAGCAGCCATGGACAGGGGGCTATGATGGACGAGCAGTACTTC	CASSHGQGAMMDEQYF
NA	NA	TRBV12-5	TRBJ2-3	TGTGCTAGTGGTTTGGATCTAGGCAGACCCACAGATACGCAGTATTTT	CASGLDLGRPTDTQYF
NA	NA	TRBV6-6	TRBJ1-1	TGTGCCAGCAGGTGGGACCTCCGAGCTTTCTTT	CASRWDLRAFF
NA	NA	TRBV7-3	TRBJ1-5	TGTGCCAGCAGCTTTAATACCGGGCGTCAGCCCCAGCATTTT	CASSFNTGRQPQHF
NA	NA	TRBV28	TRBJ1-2	TGTGCCACCCAAGAGAGTTATAGCTACACCTTC	CATQESYSYTF
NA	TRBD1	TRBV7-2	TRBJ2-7	TGTGCCAGCAGCTTCACCCAGGGGGCGACCTACGAGCAGTACTTC	CASSFTQGATYEQYF
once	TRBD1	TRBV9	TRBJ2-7	TGTGCCAGCAGCGTAGACCCGACAGGGGACGGACCTTCCTCCTACGAGCAGTACTTC	CASSVDPTGDGPSSYEQYF
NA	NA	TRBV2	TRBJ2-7	TGTGCCAGCAGTGATCAGGGCACCTACGAGCAGTACTTC	CASSDQGTYEQYF
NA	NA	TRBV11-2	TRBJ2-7	TGTGCCAGCAGCTTGGGTCTAGCGACCCCCTACGAGCAGTACTTC	CASSLGLATPYEQYF
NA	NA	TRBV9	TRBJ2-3	TGTGCCAGCAGCGGAGGATTAGGCTTAAGCACAGATACGCAGTATTTT	CASSGGLGLSTDTQYF
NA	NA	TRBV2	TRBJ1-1	TGTGCCAGCAGTGTCGAGGGTCTGAACACTGAAGCTTTCTTT	CASSVEGLNTEAFF
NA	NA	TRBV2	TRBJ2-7	TGTGCCAGCAGAAACACCGCCTACGAGCAGTACTTC	CASRNTAYEQYF
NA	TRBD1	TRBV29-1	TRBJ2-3	TGCAGCGTAAGTGAGCAGGGGGCGCGGGGAGATACGCAGTATTTT	CSVSEQGARGDTQYF
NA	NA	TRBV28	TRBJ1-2	TGTGCCAGCAGGAGGGGGACGGTTAAGGGCTACACCTTC	CASRRGTVKGYTF
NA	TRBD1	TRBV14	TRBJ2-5	TGTGCCAGCAGCCAAGATAAAGGGGGGGACAGGGCCGAGACCCAGTACTTC	CASSQDKGGDRAETQYF
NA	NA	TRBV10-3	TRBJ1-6	TGTGCCATCTCGGGGGGTGTGGGAGCTTCACCCCTCCACTTT	CAISGGVGASPLHF
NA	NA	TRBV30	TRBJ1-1	TGTGCCTGGAGTGTAGGACCCACAGAAGGTGAAGCTTTCTTT	CAWSVGPTEGEAFF
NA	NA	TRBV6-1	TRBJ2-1	TGTGCAGCAGTAAGAGGAGGGGGAGCCTACAATGAGCAGTTCTTC	CAAVRGGGAYNEQFF